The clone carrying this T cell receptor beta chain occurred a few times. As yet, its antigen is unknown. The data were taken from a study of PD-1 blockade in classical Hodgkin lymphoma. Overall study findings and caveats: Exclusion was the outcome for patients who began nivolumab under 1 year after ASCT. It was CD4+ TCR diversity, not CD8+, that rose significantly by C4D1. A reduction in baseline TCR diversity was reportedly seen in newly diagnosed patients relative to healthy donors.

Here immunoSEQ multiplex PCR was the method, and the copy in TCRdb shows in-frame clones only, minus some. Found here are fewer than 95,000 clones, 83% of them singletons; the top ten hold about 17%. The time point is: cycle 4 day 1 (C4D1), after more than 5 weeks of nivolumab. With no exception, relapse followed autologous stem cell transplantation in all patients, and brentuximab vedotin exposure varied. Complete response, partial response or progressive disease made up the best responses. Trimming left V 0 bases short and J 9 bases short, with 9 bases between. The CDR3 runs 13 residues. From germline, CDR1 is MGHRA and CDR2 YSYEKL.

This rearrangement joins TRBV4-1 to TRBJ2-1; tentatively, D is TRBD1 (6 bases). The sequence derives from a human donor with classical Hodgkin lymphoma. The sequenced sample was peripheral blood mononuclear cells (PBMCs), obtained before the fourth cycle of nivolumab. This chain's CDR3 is CASSQDQGSEQFF. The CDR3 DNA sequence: TGCGCCAGCAGCCAAGATCAGGGGAGTGAGCAGTTCTTC.